A single sample gave rise to the 25 T cell receptor beta chains below, sequenced in a study of liver allograft versus peripheral blood T cells. Overall study: Intrahepatic T cell receptor repertoires from transplanted livers were compared against repertoires in recipients' peripheral blood.

TCRdb analysed the reads with MiXCR anew, one entry per CDR3 protein. The sample includes 8,800 or so distinct CDR3 sequences, approximately 18% seen only once; the top ten take 3.5% to 4.5%. These receptors were collected from a human patient who had a liver transplant. Some T cells may be supplied by the graft donor.

The gene calls are TRBV7-9 and TRBJ1-4; D unresolved. Trimming stripped 4 bases from V and 8 bases from J, with 17 bases between. From germline, CDR1 is SEHNR and CDR2 FQNEAQ (reference sequence). The CDR3 contains 15 residues. The chain's CDR3 is CASSSTSGAGEKLFF. The DNA for the CDR3 is TGTGCCAGCAGCTCAACGAGCGGAGCGGGGGAAAAACTGTTTTTT.

This clonotype counts as medium-sized. The chain recombines TRBV10-3 with TRBJ2-5; possible D gene TRBD2, 6 bases. The germline CDR1 and CDR2 sequences are ENHRY and SYGVKD. V lost 0 bases, J lost 3 bases, and 14 bases lay in between. This CDR3 spans 16 amino acids. CDR3 sequence (DNA): TGTGCCATCAGTGAGTCAAGAGGGACTGGTAAAGAGACCCAGTACTTC. Amino acid sequence: CAISESRGTGKETQYF.

This clonotype is medium-sized within its sample. The chain links TRBV27 to TRBJ1-5; tentative D call: TRBD1 (6 bases). Germline CDR1 and CDR2: MNHEY and SMNVEV (reference sequence). Trimming took 9 bases from V and 0 from J, leaving 18 bases between them. This CDR3 comprises 16 residues. CDR3 sequence (DNA): TGTGCCAGTCGCCGGGGTGGGGGCGCTAGCAATCAGCCCCAGCATTTT. It encodes CASRRGGGASNQPQHF.

This clonotype is medium-sized within its sample. This chain joins TRBV6-5 and TRBJ2-1; no firm D call. V dropped 6 bases and J dropped 15 bases, with 18 bases sitting between them. Germline V CDR1 and CDR2: MNHEY, SVGAGI. The CDR3 length is 12 residues. CDR3 coding DNA: TGTGCCAGCAGAACAACTACCGGGTTCATGTTCTTC. Encoded protein: CASRTTTGFMFF.

This clonotype is termed medium-sized. The CDR3 here is CASSPGTSGRTDTQYF. DNA of the CDR3: TGTGCCAGCTCACCCGGGACTAGCGGGAGAACAGATACGCAGTATTTT. The V gene is TRBV18, the J gene TRBJ2-3; 14 nucleotides align to TRBD2. Germline values: CDR1 KGHSH, CDR2 LQKENI. The V and J ends lost 3 bases and 3 bases, in that order; junction bases with no gene match: 2. This CDR3 comprises 16 residues.

This clonotype showed up just a few times. The V and J genes are TRBV14 and TRBJ1-1; D gene unclear. This CDR3 region has 14 residues. The germline V and J ends were trimmed by 0 bases and 11 bases, with 16 bases remaining between them. CDR1 SGHDN and CDR2 FVKESK come from the germline V gene. CDR3 amino acids: CASSQDEGNPWAFF. The CDR3 nucleotides read TGTGCCAGCAGCCAAGATGAGGGTAACCCCTGGGCTTTCTTT.

This clonotype was recorded many times. The chain carries TRBV5-6 and TRBJ2-5; D gene uncertain. The V gene lost 4 bases and the J gene lost 4 bases, with 14 bases spanning the gap. Germline loops: CDR1 SGHDT, CDR2 YYEEEE. This CDR3 has 14 residues. The CDR3 is CASSGSIRRETQYF. CDR3 in DNA: TGTGCCAGCAGCGGGTCCATCCGACGAGAGACCCAGTACTTC.

This clonotype is labeled medium-sized (0.01 to 0.1%). DNA of the CDR3: TGTGCCTGGTCTACCCCAGGGGAACGCTACGAGCAGTACTTC. Protein sequence: CAWSTPGERYEQYF. V is TRBV30 and J is TRBJ2-7; the D gene is possibly TRBD1 (6 bases). Trimming took 5 bases from V and 3 from J, leaving 17 bases between them. The CDR3 has 14 residues. Germline assignment: CDR1 GTSNPN and CDR2 SVGIG (reference sequence).

This clonotype came up a few times. The chain recombines TRBV19 with TRBJ2-2; D ambiguous. With 8 bases removed from V and 6 bases from J, the gap between germline ends came to 16 bases. Germline V gene lookup returns CDR1 LNHDA and CDR2 SQIVND (reference sequence). CDR3 length equals 14 residues. CDR3 region: CASLAQSAPGELFF. The CDR3, as DNA: TGTGCCAGTCTCGCTCAGTCTGCACCCGGGGAGCTGTTTTTT. Full variable domain (outside the CDR3, taken from reference TRBV19 and TRBJ2-2): DGGITQSPKYLFRKEGQNVTLSCEQNLNHDAMYWYRQDPGQGLRLIYYSQIVNDFQKGDIAEGYSVSREKKESFPLTVTSAQKNPTAFYLCASLAQSAPGELFFGEGSRLTVL.

A few counts support this clonotype. The chain combines TRBV7-9 with TRBJ2-1, with 12 bases aligning to TRBD2. The J segment lost 4 bases and the V segment lost 2 bases, leaving 3 bases of the junction unmatched. The CDR3 spans 16 residues. Germline CDR1 reads SEHNR; CDR2 reads FQNEAQ (reference sequence). This CDR3 is CASSLSTSGGYNEQFF. The CDR3 DNA is TGTGCCAGCAGCTTATCCACTAGCGGGGGGTACAATGAGCAGTTCTTC.

This clonotype showed up just a few times. The chain has TRBV9 and TRBJ2-7, with TRBD2 matching 12 bases. From germline, CDR1 is SGDLS and CDR2 YYNGEE. V trimming: 3 bases; J trimming: 0 bases; junction bases outside the gene matches: 4. The CDR3 loop spans 16 amino acids. The CDR3 loop reads CASSGGLAGTSYEQYF. CDR3 DNA sequence: TGTGCCAGCAGCGGCGGACTAGCGGGGACCTCCTACGAGCAGTACTTC.

This clonotype counts as medium-sized. The V gene is TRBV18, the J gene TRBJ1-2; tentative D call: TRBD1 (5 bases). Per the germline V gene, CDR1 is KGHSH and CDR2 is LQKENI. V was trimmed by 2 bases and J by 3 bases, leaving 13 bases between them. CDR3 length equals 15 residues. This CDR3 reads CASSPSSGTDYGYTF. CDR3 nucleotides: TGTGCCAGCTCACCATCGTCGGGGACGGACTATGGCTACACCTTC.

This clonotype turned up a few times. V usage is TRBV28 and J usage is TRBJ2-2; D call uncertain. Trimming stripped 7 bases from V and 3 bases from J, with 9 bases between. Germline V CDR1 and CDR2: MDHEN, SYDVKM. The CDR3 loop spans 13 amino acids. The CDR3 region has the DNA TGTGCCAGCACCAGAGAGGACACCGGGGAGCTGTTTTTT. This sequence encodes CASTREDTGELFF.

The chain recombines TRBV25-1 with TRBJ2-3; D possibly corresponds to TRBD2 (7 bases). CDR1 is MGHDK, CDR2 SYGVNS, per germline. The V gene lost 4 bases and the J gene lost 4 bases, with 21 bases spanning the gap. The CDR3 spans 17 residues. CDR3 DNA sequence: TGTGCCAGCAGTGCCCCTCGGGGGGCTGACGGACCAGATACGCAGTATTTT. This codes for CASSAPRGADGPDTQYF.

This clonotype is medium-sized. The chain uses TRBV7-2 and TRBJ1-1; tentative D call: TRBD1 (5 bases). The CDR3 length is 14 residues. V lost 2 bases to trimming and J lost 1 base, with 8 bases between them. Germline values: CDR1 SGHTA, CDR2 FQGNSA. The CDR3 DNA is TGTGCCAGCAGCTTAAGGGGCCAGAACACTGAAGCTTTCTTT. Its translation: CASSLRGQNTEAFF. Full variable domain (missing parts from reference TRBV7-2 and TRBJ1-1): GAGVSQSPSNKVTEKGKDVELRCDPISGHTALYWYRQSLGQGLEFLIYFQGNSAPDKSGLPSDRFSAERTGGSVSTLTIQRTQQEDSAVYLCASSLRGQNTEAFFGQGTRLTVV.

The rearrangement joins TRBV11-3 to TRBJ2-3; 9 positions agree with TRBD2. The V segment lost 3 bases and the J segment 2 bases; nucleotides outside the gene matches: 3. CDR3 size: 15 residues. Germline loops: CDR1 SGHNT, CDR2 YENEEA. The CDR3 DNA reads as TGTGCCAGCAGCTTTAGCGGGAGTGCCACAGATACGCAGTATTTT. This encodes CASSFSGSATDTQYF.

This rearrangement joins TRBV25-1 to TRBJ1-4; 7 bases line up with TRBD1. Trimming at V came to 7 bases and at J to 13 bases, leaving 15 bases not matched to a gene. CDR3 length: 14 amino acids. Germline lookup yields CDR1 MGHDK and CDR2 SYGVNS. The CDR3 here is CASTPGGYQVGLFF. DNA of the CDR3: TGTGCCAGCACCCCAGGGGGGTACCAGGTTGGACTGTTTTTT. Filled out from reference TRBV25-1 and TRBJ1-4, the complete variable domain reads EADIYQTPRYLVIGTGKKITLECSQTMGHDKMYWYQQDPGMELHLIHYSYGVNSTEKGDLSSESTVSRIRTEHFPLTLESARPSHTSQYLCASTPGGYQVGLFFGSGTQLSVL.

A note on this clonotype: A single base separates this from a much larger clone, so it may be a read error. The CDR3 does not end in the conserved phenylalanine or tryptophan, so this is likely a read error. The chain couples TRBV28 to TRBJ2-5; 8 nucleotides agree with TRBD2. J was trimmed by 5 bases and V by 6 bases; bases with no gene match: 8. The CDR3 contains 14 residues. Germline V lookup: CDR1 MDHEN, CDR2 SYDVKM. In DNA, the CDR3 is TGTGCCAGCAGCTCCGGGGGGGCCGGGGAGACCCAGTACATC. Translating gives CASSSGGAGETQYI.

By sample fraction, this clonotype is medium-sized. The rearrangement joins TRBV18 to TRBJ1-4; TRBD1 matches at 7 bases. CDR3 length: 15 residues. The ends lost 6 bases at V and 7 bases at J; junction bases unmatched: 11. The germline V gene has CDR1 KGHSH and CDR2 LQKENI. CDR3: CASSPNRGAGEKLFF. In DNA, the CDR3 is TGTGCCAGCTCGCCCAACAGGGGAGCGGGTGAAAAACTGTTTTTT.

By sample fraction, this clonotype is medium-sized (0.01 to 0.1%). J is TRBJ2-1 and V is TRBV6-1; 7 positions match TRBD2. After removal of 2 bases from V and 0 bases from J, the junction contained 4 bases not matched to a gene. This CDR3 is 16 amino acids long. Germline V gene sequence: CDR1 MNHNS, CDR2 SASEGT. Here the CDR3 reads CASSELGGSSYNEQFF. CDR3 DNA sequence: TGTGCCAGCAGTGAATTGGGAGGGAGCTCCTACAATGAGCAGTTCTTC.

The chain employs TRBV12-3 or TRBV12-4 and TRBJ1-1; D is uncertain. Trimming took 8 bases from V and 6 from J, leaving 19 bases between them. This CDR3 has 14 amino acids. The CDR3 DNA reads TGTGCCAGCGGCATTTCAGGCGCCGGCTCTGAAGCTTTCTTT. Encoded protein: CASGISGAGSEAFF.

Concerning this clonotype itself: A far more abundant clone sits one base away, making this likely a read error. This sequence joins TRBV7-2 and TRBJ2-7, with 8 bases that match TRBD2. The CDR3 loop spans 15 amino acids. J was trimmed by 7 bases and V by 1 base; bases with no gene match: 9. Germline loops: CDR1 SGHTA, CDR2 FQGNSA. The CDR3 loop reads CASSLVVRGGREQYF. The DNA for the CDR3 is TGTGCCAGCAGCTTAGTGGTCCGGGGGGGTAGGGAGCAGTACTTC.

By share of the sample, this clonotype is medium-sized. The chain employs TRBV27 and TRBJ1-1, with D tentatively TRBD1 (5 bases). Germline CDR1 reads MNHEY; CDR2 reads SMNVEV (reference sequence). The CDR3 has 13 residues. Trimming cost V 6 bases and J 4 bases, with 12 bases left between them. The CDR3 here is CASRVGETTEAFF. CDR3 coding DNA: TGTGCCAGCAGAGTGGGGGAGACCACTGAAGCTTTCTTT.

Points on this clonotype: A read error may produce the germline difference seen at one junction end. The gene calls are TRBV30 and TRBJ1-4; D unclear. The CDR3 length is 15 residues. Germline V CDR1 and CDR2: GTSNPN, SVGIG (reference sequence). The CDR3 loop is CAHSPPKGTNEKQFF. CDR3 in DNA: TGTGCCCACAGTCCCCCCAAAGGAACTAATGAAAAACAGTTTTTT. The variable domain in full, with the rest retrieved from reference TRBV30 and TRBJ1-4, is SQTIHQWPATLVQPVGSPLSLECTVEGTSNPNLYWYRQAAGRGLQLLFYSVGIGQISSEVPQNLSASRPQDRQFILSSKKLLLSDSGFYLCAHSPPKGTNEKQFFGSGTQLSVL.

As to this clonotype: A much more abundant neighbour one base away suggests this may be a read error. The V and J genes are TRBV19 and TRBJ1-1, with TRBD1 as a possible D gene (5 bases). Per germline, CDR1 LNHDA and CDR2 SQIVND (reference sequence). The V end was cut by 5 bases, the J end by 0 bases, with 13 bases between. This CDR3 is 15 amino acids long. CDR3 bases: TGTGCCAGTAGTCCAGGACATGGGCTGAACACTGAAGCTTTCTTT. Protein sequence: CASSPGHGLNTEAFF.